One sample yielded the 17 T cell receptor beta chains listed below, sequenced in a study of T-cell reconstitution after alpha-beta-depleted transplantation in children. Unique molecular identifiers featured in how the TCRbeta library was prepared. TCRdb ran MiXCR on the PCR reads and lists one entry per CDR3 protein. The sample includes 600,000 to 700,000 distinct CDR3 sequences, around 16% seen only once; the top ten take about 1.1%. This material consisted of PBMCs from the stem cell graft donor, taken from the stem cell graft. The receptors come from a human donor who donated a stem cell graft to a child with acute myeloid leukemia.

This clonotype was observed a few times. CDR3 residues: CASSLASRRANTGELFF. Written as DNA, the CDR3 is TGTGCCAGCAGCTTAGCATCCCGACGAGCGAACACCGGGGAGCTGTTTTTT. V usage is TRBV7-2 and J usage is TRBJ2-2; no reliable D call. V shed 0 bases and J shed 0 bases, with 11 bases lying between them. CDR1 and CDR2 (germline): SGHTA, FQGNSA. The CDR3 covers 17 residues. The whole variable domain, remainder taken from reference TRBV7-2 and TRBJ2-2, is GAGVSQSPSNKVTEKGKDVELRCDPISGHTALYWYRQSLGQGLEFLIYFQGNSAPDKSGLPSDRFSAERTGGSVSTLTIQRTQQEDSAVYLCASSLASRRANTGELFFGEGSRLTVL.

There are many counts of this clonotype. The rearrangement links TRBV20-1 to TRBJ2-7; D is unresolved. Per germline, CDR1 DFQATT and CDR2 SNEGSKA (reference sequence). The CDR3 contains 12 residues. The V and J ends lost 3 bases and 2 bases respectively, with 8 bases between them. This chain's CDR3 is CSASPSAYEQYF. The CDR3 DNA sequence: TGCAGTGCTAGCCCGTCGGCCTACGAGCAGTACTTC.

This clonotype was detected a few times. The V call is TRBV15, the J call TRBJ1-4, with unresolved D. V lost 1 base and J lost 3, with 6 bases in between. CDR1 and CDR2 from the germline V gene are LNHNV and YYDKDF (reference sequence). This CDR3 has 14 amino acids. The CDR3 nucleotides are TGTGCCACCAGCAGAGGGGCCGCTAATGAAAAACTGTTTTTT. This sequence encodes CATSRGAANEKLFF.

The chain carries TRBV27 and TRBJ2-1; D is unclear. V was clipped by 5 bases and J by 0 bases, with 11 bases between them. Germline V gene sequence: CDR1 MNHEY, CDR2 SMNVEV (reference sequence). The CDR3 length is 15 residues. DNA for the CDR3: TGTGCCAGCAGTGATACTGTGAGCTCCTACAATGAGCAGTTCTTC. Protein product: CASSDTVSSYNEQFF.

The chain employs TRBV20-1 and TRBJ1-4; 7 positions agree with TRBD1. The germline gives CDR1 DFQATT, CDR2 SNEGSKA (reference sequence). The CDR3 spans 19 residues. Unmatched junction bases numbered 21, after V lost 1 base and J lost 7 bases. Here the CDR3 DNA reads TGCAGTGCTAGAGTACGGGAACAGGGGTTAGGAAGTTCGAGTGAAAAACTGTTTTTT. It translates to CSARVREQGLGSSSEKLFF.

This chain links TRBV7-9 with TRBJ1-1; D is uncertain. The CDR3 spans 13 residues. Looked up from germline, CDR1 is SEHNR and CDR2 is FQNEAQ (reference sequence). V was clipped by 1 base and J by 3 bases, with 6 bases between them. In nucleotides, the CDR3 is TGTGCCAGCAGCTTAGTGGAGTACACTGAAGCTTTCTTT. It specifies CASSLVEYTEAFF. Using reference TRBV7-9 and TRBJ1-1 for the parts outside the CDR3, the full variable domain is DTGVSQNPRHKITKRGQNVTFRCDPISEHNRLYWYRQTLGQGPEFLTYFQNEAQLEKSRLLSDRFSAERPKGSFSTLEIQRTEQGDSAMYLCASSLVEYTEAFFGQGTRLTVV.

This clonotype has a count of ten or more. CDR3 loop: CAISDRDPRINEQFF. CDR3 coding DNA: TGTGCCATCAGTGATAGGGACCCGAGGATCAATGAGCAGTTCTTC. The chain has TRBV10-3 and TRBJ2-1, with D perhaps given as TRBD1 or TRBD2 (5 bases each). CDR1 is ENHRY and CDR2 is SYGVKD in the germline V gene. Trimming removed 3 bases at V and 6 bases at J, with 15 bases between. The CDR3 sequence is 15 residues long.

The chain uses TRBV5-1 and TRBJ2-3, with D perhaps TRBD2 (6 bases). Germline values: CDR1 SGHRS, CDR2 YFSETQ. The ends were cut back, 0 bases at V and 1 base at J, with 12 bases in the middle. The CDR3 loop spans 16 amino acids. CDR3 region: CASSLVLGGGTDTQYF. For the CDR3, the DNA is TGCGCCAGCAGCTTGGTATTAGGCGGGGGCACAGATACGCAGTATTTT. Full variable domain (missing parts from reference TRBV5-1 and TRBJ2-3): KAGVTQTPRYLIKTRGQQVTLSCSPISGHRSVSWYQQTPGQGLQFLFEYFSETQRNKGNFPGRFSGRQFSNSRSEMNVSTLELGDSALYLCASSLVLGGGTDTQYFGPGTRLTVL.

This chain connects TRBV12-3 or TRBV12-4 to TRBJ1-1, with 7 bases matching TRBD1. The trim removed 5 bases at V and 4 bases at J, leaving 7 bases unmatched. The CDR3 runs to 14 residues. The CDR3 coding sequence is TGTGCCAGCAGTCCTGGGACAGCGCCCACTGAAGCTTTCTTT. It translates to CASSPGTAPTEAFF.

V usage is TRBV20-1 and J usage is TRBJ1-5, with 7 bases matching TRBD1. Germline CDR1 reads DFQATT; CDR2 reads SNEGSKA (reference sequence). This CDR3 contains 16 residues. The junction had 14 bases not matched to a gene; V was cut back by 6 bases and J by 3 bases. CDR3 in amino acids: CSAPDRAQGANQPQHF. DNA for the CDR3: TGCAGTGCGCCCGACAGGGCCCAAGGGGCCAATCAGCCCCAGCATTTT.

For this clonotype: This may come from a read error, since a much larger clone is one base off. The V call is TRBV24-1, the J call TRBJ1-2; 7 bases align to TRBD1. This CDR3 spans 12 amino acids. Germline V gene data show CDR1 as KGHDR and CDR2 as SFDVKD. CDR3 loop: CSTSDTGDGYTF. The CDR3 DNA is TGTTCCACCAGTGATACAGGGGATGGCTACACCTTC.

V gene TRBV6-5 combines with J gene TRBJ1-1, with 8 nucleotides matching TRBD1. The trim removed 2 bases at V and 1 base at J, leaving 3 bases unmatched. CDR3 length: 15 residues. Per the germline V gene, CDR1 is MNHEY and CDR2 is SVGAGI. This chain's CDR3 is CASSYGGQGNTEAFF. The CDR3 DNA reads TGTGCCAGCAGTTACGGCGGACAGGGGAACACTGAAGCTTTCTTT.

Of note for this clonotype: A much more abundant neighbour one base away suggests this may be a read error. The CDR3 coding sequence is TGCAGTGCTAGAGATCAACCTGGAGAAAAACAGTTTTTT. Amino acid sequence: CSARDQPGEKQFF. The gene calls are TRBV20-1 and TRBJ1-4; D not resolved. CDR1 is DFQATT, CDR2 SNEGSKA, per germline (reference sequence). This CDR3 is built from 13 residues.

This clonotype was seen a single time. The rearrangement uses TRBV15 and TRBJ2-4; possibly TRBD1 for D (5 bases). The length of the CDR3 is 15 residues. Germline V CDR1 and CDR2: LNHNV, YYDKDF (reference sequence). Trimming stripped 0 bases from V and 1 base from J, with 7 bases between. In DNA, the CDR3 is TGTGCCACCAGCAGAGATAGGGGTGCCAAAAACATTCAGTACTTC. This encodes CATSRDRGAKNIQYF.

The J gene is TRBJ2-7, the V gene TRBV7-3; D is possibly TRBD1 (5 bases). V lost 5 bases to trimming and J lost 4 bases, with 12 bases between them. Germline V gene data show CDR1 as SGHTA and CDR2 as FQGTGA. CDR3 size: 13 residues. In nucleotides, the CDR3 is TGTGCCAGCAGCCCCGACAGAGGTTACGAGCAGTACTTC. Translation: CASSPDRGYEQYF.

Ten or more counts support this clonotype. V is TRBV15 and J is TRBJ2-7; D is ambiguous. This CDR3 region has 14 residues. V dropped 1 base and J dropped 0 bases, with 7 bases sitting between them. Germline CDR1 and CDR2: LNHNV and YYDKDF (reference sequence). The CDR3 spells CATSRATGSYEQYV. The DNA for the CDR3 is TGTGCCACCAGCAGAGCTACGGGCTCCTACGAGCAGTACGTC.

The chain employs TRBV25-1 and TRBJ1-3; D is ambiguous. This CDR3 spans 16 amino acids. The V gene's germline CDR1 is MGHDK and CDR2 SYGVNS. Trimming stripped 1 base from V and 3 bases from J, with 13 bases between. As DNA, the CDR3 is TGTGCCAGCAGTGAATTACCGGCATCCAGTGGAAACACCATATATTTT. Residues: CASSELPASSGNTIYF.